This entry features one T cell receptor beta chain sequence. Its antigen is not identified. This sample stems from a study of shared clonotypes between healthy human individuals. The study, taken as a whole, reports: With four donors compared, approximately 5.5% of naive CD4 clonotypes were shared. Among the subsets, naive ones generally showed larger estimated richness than memory ones. Investigators expected sequencing depth to affect clonotype sharing among donors. Researchers sampled blood only, noting tissue repertoires likely differ.

Profiled with immunoSEQ multiplex PCR; TCRdb holds only in-frame clones, not every one. The repertoire consists of millions of clones, with around nine tenths occurring once and the leading ten covering around 0.15%. The CDR3 is made up of 16 amino acids. V was clipped by 1 base and J by 2 bases; unmatched bases: 7. Per the germline V gene, CDR1 is SEHNR and CDR2 is FQNEAQ (reference sequence). Sequenced: naive CD4+ T cells sorted from blood. The subset: CD45RA+ positively selected. This rearrangement joins TRBV7-9 to TRBJ2-5; TRBD1 matches at 7 bases. The sequence was obtained from a man aged 18-30 years in good health. For the CDR3, the DNA is TGTGCCAGCAGCTTAGGACTGGGGACAGAGCAAGAGACCCAGTACTTC. This codes for CASSLGLGTEQETQYF.